A selection of T cell receptor beta chains follows, all from one sample in a study of T cells after yellow fever vaccination. Using its own MiXCR run on the 5' RACE reads, TCRdb lists one record per CDR3 protein. The sample includes 150,000 or so distinct CDR3 sequences, less than 8.5% seen only once; the top ten take under 0.8%. Sample: CD4+ T cells sorted from PBMCs, taken 10 days after the yellow fever booster vaccination. The receptors come from a man aged 25 to 40 who received the YFV17D yellow fever vaccine. The CDR3 runs from the conserved cysteine through the conserved F or W. D genes are given only for firm matches. Size tells how often a clone was seen (once, few, many) or the class of an expanded clone, and some rows leave it out.

D: NA; size: many; V: TRBV5-5; J: TRBJ1-5; CDR3: CASSRDGYDQPQHF; DNA: TGTGCCAGCAGCCGTGACGGCTACGATCAGCCCCAGCATTTT
D: NA; size: many; V: TRBV7-2; J: TRBJ2-7; CDR3: CASSLGATRVRYF; DNA: TGTGCCAGCAGCTTAGGGGCCACTCGCGTAAGGTACTTC
D: TRBD2; size: many; V: TRBV25-1; J: TRBJ2-3; CDR3: CASSGNLAGDLHTQYF; DNA: TGTGCCAGCAGTGGCAACCTAGCGGGAGATCTACATACGCAGTATTTT
D: NA; size: many; V: TRBV18; J: TRBJ2-2; CDR3: CASSPPRGSTGELFF; DNA: TGTGCCAGCTCACCACCCCGGGGATCCACCGGGGAGCTGTTTTTT
D: NA; size: few; V: TRBV4-1; J: TRBJ2-3; CDR3: CASSQSSGRDLVSTDTQYF; DNA: TGCGCCAGCAGCCAAAGTTCCGGCCGGGACTTAGTTTCCACAGATACGCAGTATTTT
D: NA; size: many; V: TRBV5-1; J: TRBJ2-3; CDR3: CASSLGLDTQYF; DNA: TGCGCCAGCAGCTTGGGGCTAGATACGCAGTATTTT
D: NA; size: many; V: TRBV10-3; J: TRBJ2-1; CDR3: CAISVSSGSYNEQFF; DNA: TGTGCCATCAGTGTTAGTAGTGGCTCCTACAATGAGCAGTTCTTC
D: TRBD1; size: NA; V: TRBV20-1; J: TRBJ1-6; CDR3: CSARSGDRVENSPLHF; DNA: TGCAGTGCCCGGAGTGGGGACAGGGTGGAAAATTCACCCCTCCACTTT
D: NA; size: many; V: TRBV20-1; J: TRBJ2-5; CDR3: CSARSGEETQYF; DNA: TGCAGTGCTAGGTCCGGGGAAGAGACCCAGTACTTC
D: NA; size: many; V: TRBV20-1; J: TRBJ2-1; CDR3: CSAGGLYNEQFF; DNA: TGCAGTGCAGGGGGGTTATACAATGAGCAGTTCTTC
D: TRBD1; size: many; V: TRBV23-1; J: TRBJ1-5; CDR3: CASPTGDQPQHF; DNA: TGCGCCAGCCCCACAGGGGATCAGCCCCAGCATTTT
D: NA; size: many; V: TRBV29-1; J: TRBJ1-1; CDR3: CSVRAGNTEAFF; DNA: TGCAGCGTGCGGGCGGGGAACACTGAAGCTTTCTTT
D: NA; size: many; V: TRBV5-1; J: TRBJ2-5; CDR3: CASGTVAGAETQYF; DNA: TGCGCCAGCGGCACCGTGGCAGGGGCGGAGACCCAGTACTTC
D: TRBD2; size: many; V: TRBV18; J: TRBJ2-7; CDR3: CASSPMTSGSSEQYF; DNA: TGTGCCAGCTCACCGATGACTAGCGGGAGCTCCGAGCAGTACTTC
D: NA; size: NA; V: TRBV7-3; J: TRBJ1-1; CDR3: CASSLQGAASTEAFF; DNA: TGTGCCAGCAGCTTACAGGGAGCAGCAAGCACTGAAGCTTTCTTT
D: TRBD1; size: many; V: TRBV5-1; J: TRBJ2-1; CDR3: CASSVTGESYNEQFF; DNA: TGCGCCAGCAGCGTTACAGGGGAATCCTACAATGAGCAGTTCTTC
D: NA; size: many; V: TRBV28; J: TRBJ2-3; CDR3: CASSLVRYTQYF; DNA: TGTGCCAGCAGTTTAGTTAGATATACGCAGTATTTT
D: NA; size: many; V: TRBV24-1; J: TRBJ2-3; CDR3: CATIIVHQCTDTQYF; DNA: TGTGCCACCATCATCGTACACCAATGCACAGATACGCAGTATTTT
D: TRBD2; size: many; V: TRBV20-1; J: TRBJ2-3; CDR3: CSARPRISGVTDTQYF; DNA: TGCAGTGCTAGACCCCGGATTAGCGGGGTCACAGATACGCAGTATTTT
D: NA; size: NA; V: TRBV5-8; J: TRBJ1-1; CDR3: CARSRGENTEAFF; DNA: TGTGCCAGGAGCCGTGGGGAGAACACTGAAGCTTTCTTT
D: TRBD2; size: many; V: TRBV3-1; J: TRBJ2-7; CDR3: CASSQDLAGYEQYF; DNA: TGTGCCAGCAGCCAAGACCTAGCGGGTTACGAGCAGTACTTC
D: NA; size: many; V: TRBV12-3/TRBV12-4; J: TRBJ1-2; CDR3: CASTAALYGYTF; DNA: TGTGCCAGCACCGCTGCCCTCTATGGCTACACCTTC
D: NA; size: few; V: TRBV5-4; J: TRBJ2-3; CDR3: CAVSQSSVTDTQYF; DNA: TGTGCCGTATCCCAAAGTTCCGTCACAGATACGCAGTATTTT
D: NA; size: few; V: TRBV19; J: TRBJ2-5; CDR3: CASSIGQRETQYF; DNA: TGTGCCAGTAGTATCGGGCAGAGGGAGACCCAGTACTTC
D: TRBD1; size: many; V: TRBV29-1; J: TRBJ2-5; CDR3: CSIDRGQETQYF; DNA: TGCAGCATAGACAGGGGGCAAGAGACCCAGTACTTC
D: NA; size: many; V: TRBV5-1; J: TRBJ2-5; CDR3: CASSLAIARETQYF; DNA: TGCGCCAGCAGCTTGGCCATCGCCAGGGAGACCCAGTACTTC
D: NA; size: many; V: TRBV15; J: TRBJ2-3; CDR3: CATSRGLHTDTQYF; DNA: TGTGCCACCAGCAGGGGACTCCACACAGATACGCAGTATTTT
D: TRBD1; size: NA; V: TRBV12-3/TRBV12-4; J: TRBJ2-4; CDR3: CASRHRGSGAKNIQYF; DNA: TGTGCCAGCAGGCACAGGGGAAGTGGGGCCAAAAACATTCAGTACTTC
D: NA; size: many; V: TRBV14; J: TRBJ2-7; CDR3: CASSPRFSYEQYF; DNA: TGTGCCAGCAGCCCCCGCTTCTCCTACGAGCAGTACTTC
D: NA; size: many; V: TRBV9; J: TRBJ2-5; CDR3: CASSGLQGLQETQYF; DNA: TGTGCCAGCAGCGGTCTACAGGGTCTCCAAGAGACCCAGTACTTC
D: NA; size: NA; V: TRBV20-1; J: TRBJ1-5; CDR3: CSAPARDEKNSNQPQHF; DNA: TGCAGTGCCCCGGCTCGGGACGAAAAAAATAGCAATCAGCCCCAGCATTTT
D: NA; size: few; V: TRBV7-9; J: TRBJ2-5; CDR3: CASSFGRGRQETQYF; DNA: TGTGCCAGCAGCTTCGGTAGAGGGAGGCAAGAGACCCAGTACTTC
D: TRBD2; size: few; V: TRBV6-1; J: TRBJ2-1; CDR3: CASSEISGRVIYNEQFF; DNA: TGTGCCAGCAGTGAAATTAGCGGGAGGGTCATCTACAATGAGCAGTTCTTC
D: NA; size: many; V: TRBV20-1; J: TRBJ1-5; CDR3: CSARPKVSNQPQHF; DNA: TGCAGTGCTAGACCGAAGGTTAGCAATCAGCCCCAGCATTTT
D: TRBD2; size: NA; V: TRBV29-1; J: TRBJ2-7; CDR3: CSAGTSGTYEQYF; DNA: TGCAGCGCCGGGACTAGCGGAACCTACGAGCAGTACTTC
D: TRBD2; size: many; V: TRBV10-1; J: TRBJ2-3; CDR3: CASRAGLAGEDTQYF; DNA: TGCGCCAGCCGCGCGGGACTAGCGGGAGAAGATACGCAGTATTTT
D: TRBD2; size: many; V: TRBV9; J: TRBJ2-5; CDR3: CASSVAGGTLRETQYF; DNA: TGTGCCAGCAGCGTAGCGGGGGGGACCCTCAGAGAGACCCAGTACTTC
D: NA; size: many; V: TRBV28; J: TRBJ1-2; CDR3: CASSSERGLGYTF; DNA: TGTGCCAGCAGCTCCGAAAGAGGGTTAGGCTACACCTTC
D: NA; size: many; V: TRBV7-2; J: TRBJ2-2; CDR3: CASSPRDTGELFF; DNA: TGTGCCAGCAGCCCCAGGGACACCGGGGAGCTGTTTTTT
D: NA; size: few; V: TRBV12-3/TRBV12-4; J: TRBJ2-7; CDR3: CASSLMLISYEQYF; DNA: TGTGCCAGCAGTTTGATGCTGATATCCTACGAGCAGTACTTC
D: NA; size: many; V: TRBV10-3; J: TRBJ1-1; CDR3: CAISEKGGSAFF; DNA: TGTGCCATCAGTGAGAAGGGGGGTTCTGCTTTCTTT
D: NA; size: many; V: TRBV20-1; J: TRBJ2-1; CDR3: CSASYHGEQFF; DNA: TGCAGTGCCAGTTATCACGGTGAGCAGTTCTTC
D: NA; size: many; V: TRBV6-2/TRBV6-3; J: TRBJ2-4; CDR3: CASRTNTGTRILAKNIQYF; DNA: TGTGCCAGCAGAACAAACACGGGGACACGGATATTAGCCAAAAACATTCAGTACTTC
D: NA; size: many; V: TRBV7-2; J: TRBJ2-1; CDR3: CASSLEGFPWNEQFF; DNA: TGTGCCAGCAGCTTAGAAGGGTTCCCGTGGAATGAGCAGTTCTTC
D: NA; size: many; V: TRBV3-1; J: TRBJ2-1; CDR3: CASSPRAGSLFNEQFF; DNA: TGTGCCAGCAGCCCACGTGCAGGGTCCCTATTCAATGAGCAGTTCTTC
D: NA; size: many; V: TRBV4-3; J: TRBJ2-7; CDR3: CASSQDRAGFSYEQYF; DNA: TGCGCCAGCAGCCAAGATAGGGCAGGGTTCTCCTACGAGCAGTACTTC